These T cell receptor beta chains were read from a single sample in a study of CD8 T cells in cerebrospinal fluid in Alzheimer's disease. With the 10x single-cell sequencing reads reprocessed, TCRdb shows one record per CDR3 protein and no DNA. This listing includes nearly 500 distinct CDR3 sequences. Sequenced input: cerebrospinal fluid. The receptors stem from a human donor with Parkinson's disease. The CDR3 runs from the conserved cysteine through the conserved F or W. Clone sizes are given selectively: once, few, many, or a class where the clone is expanded.

v_gene	abundance	j_gene	CDR3aa
TRBV27	medium-sized	TRBJ1-1	CASSSGRLMNTEAFF
TRBV6-6	medium-sized	TRBJ1-4	CASSYWDRGTEKLFF
TRBV29-1	medium-sized	TRBJ2-3	CSAGLAGGQGTDTQYF
TRBV27	medium-sized	TRBJ1-5	CATHQCNGSNQPQHF
TRBV9	medium-sized	TRBJ1-2	CASGDRYGYTF
TRBV5-1	medium-sized	TRBJ1-1	CASSLEGSLGAEAFF
TRBV6-5	medium-sized	TRBJ1-3	CASSYSRAVGNTIYF
TRBV2	medium-sized	TRBJ2-6	CASSDNAASSGANVLTF
TRBV5-4	-	TRBJ2-1	CASSLPSGVNSEQFF
TRBV12-3/TRBV12-4	medium-sized	TRBJ2-7	CASSRQEAYEQYF
TRBV7-2	-	TRBJ1-2	CASSLGFTNYGYTF
TRBV4-1	-	TRBJ2-2	CASSQDRGQGWSTGELFF
TRBV3-1	medium-sized	TRBJ2-7	CASSQDLPGQGRYEQYF
TRBV11-1	medium-sized	TRBJ2-2	CASSLSGGSVGELFF
TRBV28	medium-sized	TRBJ1-5	CASSTRNRGIGQPQHF